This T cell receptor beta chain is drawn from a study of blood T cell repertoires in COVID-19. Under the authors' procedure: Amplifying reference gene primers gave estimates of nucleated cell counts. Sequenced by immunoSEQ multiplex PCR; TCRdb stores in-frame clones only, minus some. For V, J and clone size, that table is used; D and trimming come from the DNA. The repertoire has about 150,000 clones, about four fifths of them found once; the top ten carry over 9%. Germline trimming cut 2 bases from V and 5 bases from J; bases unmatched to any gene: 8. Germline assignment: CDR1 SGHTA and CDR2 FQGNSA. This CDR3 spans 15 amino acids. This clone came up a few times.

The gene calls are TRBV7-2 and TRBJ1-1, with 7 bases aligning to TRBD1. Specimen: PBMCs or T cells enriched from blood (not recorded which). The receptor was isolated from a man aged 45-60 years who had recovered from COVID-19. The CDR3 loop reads CASSLSPGGGTEAFF. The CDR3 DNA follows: TGTGCCAGCAGCTTATCTCCAGGGGGTGGTACTGAAGCTTTCTTT.